This TCR beta chain originates from a study of blood T cell repertoires in COVID-19. Turning to the study itself: The United States, Italy and Spain supplied acute and convalescent COVID-19 samples. T cells, B-cell-depleted T cells, or PBMCs supplied cDNA or gDNA.

Patients in Seattle were enrolled during active infection, then followed longitudinally. The CDR3 spans 16 residues. V dropped 6 bases and J dropped 1; count of bases not matched to a gene: 3. Looked up from germline, CDR1 is MNHEY and CDR2 is SMNVEV (reference sequence). Methods used by the authors: The assay estimated nucleated cells by amplifying reference gene primers. The protocol was immunoSEQ multiplex PCR, while the TCRdb copy is restricted to in-frame clones and leaves out a portion. V, J and clone size are taken as reported in that table, and D and trimming were inferred from the DNA itself. The top ten clones hold about 2% of a sample with roughly 120,000 clones, 90% to 95% of them seen once.

V usage is TRBV27 and J usage is TRBJ2-3; TRBD2 agrees at 14 bases. Specimen: peripheral blood. This sequence originates from a man in his fifties or sixties with COVID-19, enrolled during active disease. The DNA of the CDR3 is TGTGCCAGCAGGGGACTAGCGGGAGTCGGCACAGATACGCAGTATTTT. Translated, it gives CASRGLAGVGTDTQYF.